This paragraph covers one T cell receptor (beta chain) sequence. Its target is unknown. The data derive from a study of radiotherapy plus CTLA-4 blockade in lung cancer. General study results and limits: The best prediction of response reportedly came from early blood T cell clone dynamics, with interferon-beta.

Sequenced by immunoSEQ multiplex PCR; TCRdb stores in-frame clones only, minus some. The sample includes around 37,000 clones, around 75% of them seen just once. Lung cancer patients with chemo-refractory metastatic non-small-cell disease were given focal radiation plus CTLA-4 blockade with ipilimumab. Per germline, CDR1 MGHDK and CDR2 SYGVNS. CDR3 length: 11 residues. The V end was cut by 4 bases, the J end by 4 bases, with 4 bases between. This clonotype was obtained from a human donor with non-small cell lung cancer that progressed on radiotherapy plus ipilimumab. The chain joins TRBV25-1 to TRBJ1-2; D is ambiguous. The sequenced sample was peripheral blood, obtained from a patient treated with radiotherapy plus ipilimumab. CDR3 nucleotides: TGTGCCAGCAGTGGAGGCTATGGCTACACCTTC. Protein: CASSGGYGYTF.